The sequence of this T cell receptor (beta chain) was determined in a study of PD-L1 blockade in urothelial cancer. Study in general: The patients first took atezolizumab in the mid-2010s, receiving 1,200 mg intravenously every 3 weeks. Male patients with bladder-origin urothelial cancer numbered about 90% of the roughly 29. Analyzed time points were 3 weeks (second dose) and 6 weeks after therapy began. T cells were recovered from blood samples at a median of around 150,000.

Regarding time point: pretreatment peripheral blood. There are 16 residues in the CDR3. CDR1 is SSHAT, CDR2 FNYEAQ, per germline (reference sequence). Trimming cost V 6 bases and J 4 bases; bases outside gene matches: 10. Sequencing was performed with immunoSEQ multiplex PCR; in TCRdb, only in-frame clones are kept and a portion is missing. The sample yields about 95,000 clones, about nine tenths seen once. The sequencing here drew on PBMCs, taken around atezolizumab (anti-PD-L1) treatment. The rearrangement joins TRBV7-7 to TRBJ2-2; 8 bases are a match to TRBD2. This clonotype originated in a man aged 55 to 70 with urothelial cancer. Here the CDR3 reads CASRANGGALTGELFF. The CDR3 DNA follows: TGTGCCAGCAGGGCAAACGGGGGGGCTCTCACCGGGGAGCTGTTTTTT.